The T cell receptor beta chain described here comes from a study of blood T cell repertoires in COVID-19. Study-wide context: Sites across the United States, Italy and Spain contributed samples from acute and convalescent COVID-19.

Trimming removed 6 bases at V and 1 base at J, with 16 bases between. Germline V gene lookup returns CDR1 MDHEN and CDR2 SYDVKM. The CDR3 is 15 residues long. In the original workflow: Amplification from reference gene primers served as the basis for estimated nucleated cell counts. Sequenced by immunoSEQ multiplex PCR; TCRdb stores in-frame clones only, minus some. V and J calls and clone size come straight from that table; D and trimming were deduced from the DNA. The sample contains tens of thousands of clones, about 83% of which appear only once. Material for sequencing was peripheral blood. The TCR comes from a woman at least 80 years old with active or convalescent COVID-19. V gene TRBV28 combines with J gene TRBJ2-7; D is possibly TRBD1 (5 bases). The CDR3 DNA reads as TGTGCCAGCAGCCAAGCCTCGACAGCGTCCTACGAGCAGTACTTC. It encodes CASSQASTASYEQYF.